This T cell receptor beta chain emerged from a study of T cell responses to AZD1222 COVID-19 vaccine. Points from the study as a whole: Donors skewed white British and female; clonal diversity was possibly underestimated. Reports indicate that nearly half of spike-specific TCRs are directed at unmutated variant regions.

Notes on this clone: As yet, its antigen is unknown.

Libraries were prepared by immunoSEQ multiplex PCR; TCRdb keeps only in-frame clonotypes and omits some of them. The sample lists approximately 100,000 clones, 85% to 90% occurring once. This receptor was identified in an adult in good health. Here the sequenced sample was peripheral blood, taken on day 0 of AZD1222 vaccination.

The CDR3 nucleotides read TGCAGCGTTGACCCCTTGGGGGCCCGGAATGGCTACACCTTC. Its translation is CSVDPLGARNGYTF. The V call is TRBV29-1, the J call TRBJ1-2; possible D gene TRBD1, 6 bases. Trimming left V 3 bases short and J 6 bases short, with 17 bases between. Germline lookup yields CDR1 SQVTM and CDR2 ANQGSEA. The length of the CDR3 is 14 residues.